These 27 T cell receptor beta chains were sequenced from one sample in a study of OX40 agonist ivuxolimab in advanced cancers. Sequencing was performed with immunoSEQ multiplex PCR; in TCRdb, only in-frame clones are kept and a portion is missing. The repertoire includes 50,000 or so clones, around 73% of them detected once, and approximately 2% sits in the top ten. The specimen was CD4+ or CD8+ T cells sorted from blood, collected in a trial of the OX40 agonist ivuxolimab. The receptors shown here come from an adult with an advanced solid tumor such as melanoma, head and neck, liver or kidney cancer.

The chain carries TRBV9 and TRBJ2-5, with 7 bases identical to TRBD2. The end of the DNA aligns better with TRBJ2-7, so the J call may be wrong. The CDR3 runs to 15 residues. Germline V gives CDR1 SGDLS, CDR2 YYNGEE. CDR3 amino acids: CASSPVGGSSYEQYF. The CDR3 DNA is TGTGCCAGCAGCCCCGTAGGCGGGAGCTCCTACGAGCAGTACTTC.

J is TRBJ2-5 and V is TRBV15, with D possibly being TRBD2 (6 bases). The CDR3 loop spans 15 amino acids. Germline CDR1 reads LNHNV; CDR2 reads YYDKDF (reference sequence). The ends were cut back, 0 bases at V and 2 bases at J, with 10 bases in the middle. CDR3 DNA sequence: TGTGCCACCAGCAGAGATGGGGGACTGCAAGAGACCCAGTACTTC. Protein: CATSRDGGLQETQYF.

The chain recombines TRBV2 with TRBJ2-5, with 13 bases fitting TRBD2. TRBJ2-7 matches the DNA end more closely, so the J call is doubtful. Germline V gene data show CDR1 as SNHLY and CDR2 as FYNNEI. CDR3 length: 17 residues. This chain's CDR3 is CASSALTSGRKGYEQYF. DNA of the CDR3: TGTGCCAGCAGTGCATTGACTAGCGGGAGGAAGGGATACGAGCAGTACTTC.

This clone came up a few times. The chain combines TRBV5-4 with TRBJ2-5; a weak D match, TRBD1 (6 bases). CDR3 size: 15 residues. V lost 4 bases, J lost 5 bases, and 18 bases lay in between. The V gene's germline CDR1 is SGHNT and CDR2 YYREEE (reference sequence). The CDR3 sequence is CASSRDIKVGETQYF. CDR3 nucleotide sequence: TGTGCCAGCAGCAGGGACATCAAAGTCGGGGAGACCCAGTACTTC.

The gene calls are TRBV7-9 and TRBJ1-4, with unresolved D. Per the germline V gene, CDR1 is SEHNR and CDR2 is FQNEAQ (reference sequence). Trimming left V 5 bases short and J 7 bases short, with 11 bases between. The CDR3 runs to 13 residues. The CDR3 DNA follows: TGTGCCAGCAGCCGCGGCAGCGCTGAAAAACTGTTTTTT. Translating gives CASSRGSAEKLFF. The whole variable domain, remainder taken from reference TRBV7-9 and TRBJ1-4, is DTGVSQNPRHKITKRGQNVTFRCDPISEHNRLYWYRQTLGQGPEFLTYFQNEAQLEKSRLLSDRFSAERPKGSFSTLEIQRTEQGDSAMYLCASSRGSAEKLFFGSGTQLSVL.

This clone was recorded once. V and J are TRBV5-1 and TRBJ2-1, with D possibly being TRBD1 or TRBD2 (5 bases each). The CDR3 totals 14 residues. V gave up 1 base and J gave up 8 bases, with 13 bases separating them. Germline loops: CDR1 SGHRS, CDR2 YFSETQ. The CDR3 sequence: CASSLSRGGHEQFF. The CDR3 DNA reads TGCGCCAGCAGCTTGTCGAGGGGTGGCCATGAGCAGTTCTTC. The whole variable domain, remainder taken from reference TRBV5-1 and TRBJ2-1, is KAGVTQTPRYLIKTRGQQVTLSCSPISGHRSVSWYQQTPGQGLQFLFEYFSETQRNKGNFPGRFSGRQFSNSRSEMNVSTLELGDSALYLCASSLSRGGHEQFFGPGTRLTVL.

This clone was seen only a few times. This chain links TRBV27 with TRBJ2-7, with TRBD2 matching 8 bases. From germline, CDR1 is MNHEY and CDR2 SMNVEV (reference sequence). The trim removed 5 bases at V and 0 bases at J, leaving 9 bases unmatched. The CDR3 loop spans 16 amino acids. CDR3 nucleotide sequence: TGTGCCAGCAGTCCGTATTTAGCGGGATACTCCTACGAGCAGTACTTC. Translation gives CASSPYLAGYSYEQYF.

The J gene is TRBJ2-7, the V gene TRBV14; 13 nucleotides agree with TRBD2. CDR1 and CDR2 from the germline V gene are SGHDN and FVKESK. CDR3 length: 15 residues. The V and J ends lost 2 bases and 10 bases, in that order; junction bases with no gene match: 8. This CDR3 reads CASSQLSGLAGRQYF. CDR3 DNA: TGTGCCAGCAGCCAACTTTCGGGACTAGCGGGGCGACAGTACTTC. The complete variable domain, with remaining parts taken from reference TRBV14 and TRBJ2-7, reads EAGVTQFPSHSVIEKGQTVTLRCDPISGHDNLYWYRRVMGKEIKFLLHFVKESKQDESGMPNNRFLAERTGGTYSTLKVQPAELEDSGVYFCASSQLSGLAGRQYFGPGTRLTVT.

V is TRBV5-1 and J is TRBJ2-2, with 9 nucleotides matching TRBD2. Per germline, CDR1 SGHRS and CDR2 YFSETQ. The CDR3 has 15 residues. The trim removed 4 bases at V and 6 bases at J, leaving 7 bases unmatched. The CDR3 coding sequence is TGCGCCAGCAGCGGATTAGCGGGAGTGGCCGGGGAGCTGTTTTTT. This sequence encodes CASSGLAGVAGELFF.

Only a few counts were recorded for this clone. This chain uses TRBV27 with TRBJ2-5, with D perhaps being TRBD1 or TRBD2 (6 bases each). The germline gives CDR1 MNHEY, CDR2 SMNVEV (reference sequence). The CDR3 loop spans 15 amino acids. V lost 5 bases to trimming and J lost 4 bases, with 17 bases between them. The CDR3 loop reads CASSGALGGRETQYF. In DNA form, the CDR3 reads TGTGCCAGCAGTGGGGCTTTGGGGGGCCGAGAGACCCAGTACTTC.

The chain recombines TRBV28 with TRBJ1-2, with no clear D. CDR1 is MDHEN and CDR2 is SYDVKM in the germline V gene. CDR3 size: 18 residues. V lost 5 bases, J lost 4 bases, and 26 bases lay in between. The CDR3 spells CASSASTSYWSGPYGYTF. The CDR3 DNA reads as TGTGCCAGCAGTGCATCGACATCCTACTGGTCCGGGCCCTATGGCTACACCTTC.

The chain uses TRBV4-1 and TRBJ2-1, with a possible D match to TRBD2 (5 bases). Germline CDR1 MGHRA, CDR2 YSYEKL. The CDR3 extends over 16 amino acids. The V end lost 1 base, the J end lost 0 bases, and 10 bases lay between the germline ends. The CDR3 reads CASSQVRGRSYNEQFF. CDR3 sequence (DNA): TGCGCCAGCAGCCAAGTAAGAGGGCGCTCCTACAATGAGCAGTTCTTC.

This clone appeared a single time. The chain recombines TRBV7-3 with TRBJ2-2, with 7 bases identical to TRBD1. CDR1 is SGHTA and CDR2 is FQGTGA in the germline V gene. This CDR3 is 16 amino acids long. V lost 5 bases to trimming and J lost 6 bases; unmatched junction nucleotides: 12. CDR3 residues: CASSTSGTARSGELFF. CDR3 coding DNA: TGTGCCAGCAGCACATCCGGGACAGCAAGATCCGGGGAGCTGTTTTTT.

V usage is TRBV7-8 and J usage is TRBJ2-3; 14 bases are shared with TRBD2. Germline CDR1 and CDR2: SGHVS and FQNEAQ. CDR3 length equals 17 residues. With V trimmed by 5 bases and J by 2 bases, 6 bases remained unmatched. The CDR3 is CASSPGLAGVHTDTQYF. CDR3 nucleotide sequence: TGTGCCAGCAGCCCGGGACTAGCGGGAGTACACACAGATACGCAGTATTTT.

V and J are TRBV11-2 and TRBJ2-7, with a possible D match to TRBD2 (6 bases). The CDR3 spans 16 residues. CDR1 is SGHAT and CDR2 is FQNNGV in the germline V gene. V was trimmed by 5 bases and J by 3 bases, leaving 20 bases between them. The CDR3 DNA is TGTGCCAGCAGCCCCCTCGTTAGGGACTCACACTACGAGCAGTACTTC. It codes for CASSPLVRDSHYEQYF. Drawing the rest from reference TRBV11-2 and TRBJ2-7, the complete variable domain is EAGVAQSPRYKIIEKRQSVAFWCNPISGHATLYWYQQILGQGPKLLIQFQNNGVVDDSQLPKDRFSAERLKGVDSTLKIQPAKLEDSAVYLCASSPLVRDSHYEQYFGPGTRLTVT.

This chain connects TRBV5-4 to TRBJ2-5; weak D call: TRBD1 (6 bases). The germline CDR1 and CDR2 sequences are SGHNT and YYREEE (reference sequence). This CDR3 has 15 amino acids. The V and J ends lost 4 bases and 2 bases respectively, with 15 bases between them. For the CDR3, the DNA is TGTGCCAGCAGCAGAGGCACAGGGCGGCAAGAGACCCAGTACTTC. Protein product: CASSRGTGRQETQYF.

V is TRBV11-2 and J is TRBJ2-1; 13 positions agree with TRBD2. This CDR3 contains 13 residues. Germline V gene sequence: CDR1 SGHAT, CDR2 FQNNGV. V shed 6 bases, J shed 7 bases, and the junction held 0 bases outside the gene matches. This chain's CDR3 is CASRTSGRNEQFF. Here the CDR3 DNA reads TGTGCCAGCAGGACTAGCGGGAGGAATGAGCAGTTCTTC.

The chain carries TRBV19 and TRBJ2-1; weak D call: TRBD2 (6 bases). This CDR3 is built from 14 residues. Germline CDR1 and CDR2: LNHDA and SQIVND (reference sequence). V was pared by 5 bases and J by 8 bases, with 16 bases between. CDR3 in DNA: TGTGCCAGTAGTCCCGGGACTCCACCGGATGAGCAGTTCTTC. Translation gives CASSPGTPPDEQFF.

The chain carries TRBV7-6 and TRBJ2-4, with TRBD2 identical over 8 bases. CDR3 size: 16 residues. Trimming took 4 bases from V and 2 from J; bases not matched to a gene: 7. Germline values: CDR1 SGHVS, CDR2 FNYEAQ. In DNA form, the CDR3 reads TGTGCCAGCAGCTCCGGGACTAGATCCTCCAAAAACATTCAGTACTTC. Translated: CASSSGTRSSKNIQYF. The entire variable domain, with the rest obtained from reference TRBV7-6 and TRBJ2-4, is as follows: GAGVSQSPRYKVTKRGQDVALRCDPISGHVSLYWYRQALGQGPEFLTYFNYEAQQDKSGLPNDRFSAERPEGSISTLTIQRTEQRDSAMYRCASSSGTRSSKNIQYFGAGTRLSVL.

CDR3 residues: CASRANRAGNTIYF. The DNA for the CDR3 is TGTGCCAGCAGAGCAAACAGGGCCGGAAACACCATATATTTT. The V gene is TRBV6-5, the J gene TRBJ1-3; D is perhaps TRBD1 (6 bases). Germline V gene sequence: CDR1 MNHEY, CDR2 SVGAGI. This CDR3 comprises 14 residues. V shed 6 bases and J shed 4 bases, with 13 bases lying between them.

The V and J genes are TRBV19 and TRBJ2-1, with 11 bases aligning to TRBD2. V shed 10 bases, J shed 3 bases, and the junction held 8 bases outside the gene matches. CDR3 size: 15 residues. Germline V gene sequence: CDR1 LNHDA, CDR2 SQIVND (reference sequence). The CDR3 region is CATARLAGGYNEQFF. The CDR3 coding sequence is TGTGCCACGGCTCGTCTAGCGGGAGGCTACAATGAGCAGTTCTTC.

This clone was detected a few times. The chain recombines TRBV6-4 with TRBJ1-5; possibly TRBD1 for D (5 bases). V lost 8 bases to trimming and J lost 4 bases, with 6 bases between them. From germline, CDR1 is MRHNA and CDR2 SNTAGT. The length of the CDR3 is 11 residues. The CDR3 protein is CASEGNQPQHF. As DNA, the CDR3 is TGTGCCAGCGAGGGGAATCAGCCCCAGCATTTT.

This clone was seen a single time. The chain has TRBV11-2 and TRBJ2-1; D is unclear. Trimming removed 2 bases from V and 9 bases from J, with 8 bases in between. CDR1 is SGHAT and CDR2 is FQNNGV in the germline V gene. This CDR3 contains 12 residues. The CDR3 is CASSLSPPEQFF. For the CDR3, the DNA is TGTGCCAGCAGCTTATCCCCCCCTGAGCAGTTCTTC.

The genes are TRBV14 and TRBJ1-5; D ambiguous. Germline V gene sequence: CDR1 SGHDN, CDR2 FVKESK. V was cut by 1 base and J by 4 bases, with 5 bases left in between. This CDR3 region has 13 residues. In DNA form, the CDR3 reads TGTGCCAGCAGCCAAGCGAGAAATCAGCCCCAGCATTTT. It specifies CASSQARNQPQHF.

The chain joins TRBV5-1 to TRBJ2-7; D is unclear. The ends were cut back, 3 bases at V and 2 bases at J, with 6 bases in the middle. Germline V gene lookup returns CDR1 SGHRS and CDR2 YFSETQ. There are 12 residues in the CDR3. CDR3 in amino acids: CASSYITYEQYF. CDR3 sequence (DNA): TGCGCCAGCAGCTACATTACCTACGAGCAGTACTTC.

The CDR3 DNA sequence: TGTGCCAGCAGCCCCGGGGCCGCGACAGATACGCAGTATTTT. Translating gives CASSPGAATDTQYF. The chain couples TRBV7-2 to TRBJ2-3; D may correspond to TRBD1 or TRBD2 (5 bases each). The CDR3 covers 14 residues. Germline values: CDR1 SGHTA, CDR2 FQGNSA. V dropped 5 bases and J dropped 3 bases, with 12 bases sitting between them.

The rearrangement uses TRBV10-3 and TRBJ2-5; 9 bases map to TRBD1. Germline V gives CDR1 ENHRY, CDR2 SYGVKD. After removal of 5 bases from V and 2 bases from J, the junction contained 6 bases not matched to a gene. The CDR3 length is 15 residues. CDR3 amino acids: CAISPGQGGQETQYF. The CDR3 region has the DNA TGTGCCATCAGTCCGGGACAGGGCGGTCAAGAGACCCAGTACTTC.